One and the same sample provided the 29 T cell receptor beta chains below, sequenced in a study of blood T cell repertoires in COVID-19. Assay used: immunoSEQ multiplex PCR; TCRdb lists only in-frame clones, some missing. This repertoire shows 320,000 or so clones, around nine tenths found once; its top ten account for around 4.6%. The sequenced sample consisted of PBMCs or T cells enriched from blood (not recorded which). These receptors were collected from a young man who had recovered from COVID-19.

This chain's CDR3 is CASSSDFSFQETQYF. The CDR3 DNA reads TGTGCCAGCAGTTCGGACTTTAGTTTTCAAGAGACCCAGTACTTC. V and J are TRBV28 and TRBJ2-5; D is perhaps TRBD2 (5 bases). The CDR3 totals 15 residues. V gave up 4 bases and J gave up 2 bases, with 14 bases separating them. In germline, CDR1 is MDHEN, CDR2 SYDVKM.

Notes on this clone: A junction end diverges from the germline sequence, so it may reflect a read error. The rearrangement joins TRBV30 to TRBJ2-3, with a weak D call TRBD1 (6 bases). CDR3 length: 15 residues. Germline V gene sequence: CDR1 GTSNPN, CDR2 SVGIG (reference sequence). CDR3 bases: TGTGCCTGGATTCTGGACAGACGTGGCACAAATACGCAGTATTTT. Translating gives CAWILDRRGTNTQYF. Full variable domain (remainder filled in from reference TRBV30 and TRBJ2-3): SQTIHQWPATLVQPVGSPLSLECTVEGTSNPNLYWYRQAAGRGLQLLFYSVGIGQISSEVPQNLSASRPQDRQFILSSKKLLLSDSGFYLCAWILDRRGTNTQYFGPGTRLTVL.

The J gene is TRBJ1-5, the V gene TRBV3-1 (or the pseudogene TRBV3-2), with D perhaps TRBD1 (6 bases). The length of the CDR3 is 14 residues. The V end was cut by 4 bases, the J end by 5 bases, with 12 bases between. The germline gives CDR1 LGHDT, CDR2 YNNKEL (reference sequence). The CDR3 loop is CASSLGADYQPQHF. The DNA of the CDR3 is TGTGCCAGCAGCCTGGGGGCAGACTATCAGCCCCAGCATTTT.

CDR3 in amino acids: CATLPGGLAQPQHF. Here the CDR3 DNA reads TGTGCCACCTTACCGGGAGGGTTAGCTCAGCCCCAGCATTTT. The rearrangement joins TRBV19 to TRBJ1-5; D not certain. CDR1 and CDR2 (germline): LNHDA, SQIVND (reference sequence). V lost 10 bases and J lost 6, with 19 bases in between. This CDR3 is built from 14 residues.

The chain has TRBV12-3 or TRBV12-4 and TRBJ2-5; TRBD1 matches at 7 bases. The junction had 6 bases not matched to a gene; V was cut back by 9 bases and J by 5 bases. The CDR3 runs to 12 residues. The CDR3 sequence: CASEYRGETQYF. CDR3 bases: TGTGCCAGTGAATACAGGGGTGAGACCCAGTACTTC.

The chain combines TRBV29-1 with TRBJ2-7; 8 nucleotides align to TRBD1. Per germline, CDR1 SQVTM and CDR2 ANQGSEA. J was trimmed by 1 base and V by 4 bases; bases with no gene match: 3. This CDR3 is 13 amino acids long. DNA for the CDR3: TGCAGCGTTGCCAGGGGGCAGTCCTACGAGCAGTACTTC. This gives the protein CSVARGQSYEQYF.

The chain carries TRBV4-1 and TRBJ2-6, with 11 bases lining up with TRBD2. J gave up 2 bases and V 4 bases, and 7 bases lay outside the gene matches. Germline CDR1 MGHRA, CDR2 YSYEKL. The CDR3 length is 18 residues. The CDR3 loop is CASSPRSGGAPGANVLTF. CDR3 DNA sequence: TGCGCCAGCAGCCCGCGTAGCGGGGGGGCCCCTGGGGCCAACGTCCTGACTTTC.

The V gene is TRBV7-3, the J gene TRBJ2-2, with 7 bases lining up with TRBD2. The CDR3 consists of 16 residues. V lost 0 bases and J lost 6; bases outside the gene matches: 7. From germline, CDR1 is SGHTA and CDR2 FQGTGA. CDR3 sequence: CASSLTPRTSPGELFF. The CDR3, as DNA: TGTGCCAGCAGCTTAACCCCCCGGACTAGTCCCGGGGAGCTGTTTTTT.

The genes are TRBV6-6 and TRBJ2-3, with 8 positions matching TRBD2. The CDR3 length is 16 residues. V lost 6 bases and J lost 4; bases outside the gene matches: 12. Per germline, CDR1 MNHNY and CDR2 SVGAGI (reference sequence). As DNA, the CDR3 is TGTGCCAGCAGCCCCCTTTCCGGGGGGGTATCAGATACGCAGTATTTT. Its protein product is CASSPLSGGVSDTQYF.

The chain links TRBV27 to TRBJ1-2; D is unclear. This CDR3 has 14 residues. Germline CDR1 MNHEY, CDR2 SMNVEV (reference sequence). Trimming removed 6 bases at V and 7 bases at J, with 18 bases between. The DNA for the CDR3 is TGTGCCAGCAGCTACCGGGTCCCCGCGGCTGGCTACACCTTC. Its protein product is CASSYRVPAAGYTF.

This clone was seen once. The CDR3 sequence: CASSPPGGIVGYTF. CDR3 coding DNA: TGTGCCAGCTCACCCCCAGGGGGCATCGTTGGCTACACCTTC. This rearrangement joins TRBV18 to TRBJ1-2; 8 bases fit TRBD1. The CDR3 totals 14 residues. J was trimmed by 7 bases and V by 3 bases; bases with no gene match: 7. CDR1 KGHSH and CDR2 LQKENI come from the germline V gene.

The chain recombines TRBV28 with TRBJ2-3; D is uncertain. CDR1 and CDR2 (germline): MDHEN, SYDVKM. CDR3 size: 17 residues. V lost 5 bases, J lost 2 bases, and 20 bases lay in between. This chain's CDR3 is CASSHTTLIVYTDTQYF. In nucleotides, the CDR3 is TGTGCCAGCAGTCACACAACACTAATCGTTTACACAGATACGCAGTATTTT.

The gene calls are TRBV25-1 and TRBJ2-7, with TRBD2 matching 10 bases. CDR1 MGHDK and CDR2 SYGVNS come from the germline V gene. This CDR3 comprises 14 residues. The J segment lost 6 bases and the V segment lost 6 bases, leaving 8 bases of the junction unmatched. This CDR3 reads CASSQAGGPGEQYF. DNA for the CDR3: TGTGCCAGCAGCCAAGCGGGGGGGCCCGGCGAGCAGTACTTC.

The CDR3 sequence is CASSLPGTDTQYF. CDR3 sequence (DNA): TGTGCCAGCAGTTTGCCAGGCACAGATACGCAGTATTTT. The chain has TRBV27 and TRBJ2-3, with D hard to call. The CDR3 loop spans 13 amino acids. CDR1 and CDR2 (germline): MNHEY, SMNVEV (reference sequence). V was cut by 3 bases and J by 1 base, with 5 bases left in between.

This clone occurred once. This chain joins TRBV28 and TRBJ1-1, with D tentatively TRBD1 (5 bases). V was trimmed by 5 bases and J by 4 bases, leaving 11 bases between them. Looked up from germline, CDR1 is MDHEN and CDR2 is SYDVKM. The CDR3 runs 13 residues. The CDR3 DNA sequence: TGTGCCAGCAGTACAGGTTTCGGCACTGAAGCTTTCTTT. It codes for CASSTGFGTEAFF.

V usage is TRBV2 and J usage is TRBJ1-5, with 11 nucleotides matching TRBD1. The CDR3 runs to 20 residues. Germline loops: CDR1 SNHLY, CDR2 FYNNEI. V shed 3 bases, J shed 2 bases, and the junction held 15 bases outside the gene matches. The CDR3 DNA is TGTGCCAGCAGTGACCGACTCCCGGGACAGGGGGGAAGGGGCAATCAGCCCCAGCATTTT. Its translation: CASSDRLPGQGGRGNQPQHF.

The V and J genes are TRBV29-1 and TRBJ2-5; 9 bases are shared with TRBD1. With V trimmed by 1 base and J by 5 bases, 5 bases remained unmatched. This CDR3 contains 14 residues. In germline, CDR1 is SQVTM, CDR2 ANQGSEA. Here the CDR3 DNA reads TGCAGCGTTGAAGGGGACAGGGAGTACGAGACCCAGTACTTC. This codes for CSVEGDREYETQYF.

The V gene is TRBV6-1, the J gene TRBJ2-7; 7 positions match TRBD1. The CDR3 has 15 residues. V trimming: 3 bases; J trimming: 2 bases; junction bases outside the gene matches: 7. Germline assignment: CDR1 MNHNS and CDR2 SASEGT. CDR3 in DNA: TGTGCCAGCAGTGAGGGGGACAGTACTACCTACGAGCAGTACTTC. This gives the protein CASSEGDSTTYEQYF.

This rearrangement joins TRBV29-1 to TRBJ2-3, with 9 bases aligning to TRBD2. Germline CDR1 is SQVTM and CDR2 is ANQGSEA. After removal of 4 bases from V and 5 bases from J, the junction contained 13 bases not matched to a gene. There are 16 residues in the CDR3. The CDR3 DNA reads as TGCAGCGTTGCCCCAGGGCGGGGGGGCTGGAAAGATACGCAGTATTTT. Amino acid sequence: CSVAPGRGGWKDTQYF.

V usage is TRBV7-3 and J usage is TRBJ1-6; D unclear. The V end was cut by 1 base, the J end by 7 bases, with 11 bases between. Looked up from germline, CDR1 is SGHTA and CDR2 is FQGTGA. CDR3 size: 15 residues. CDR3 region: CASSLKEGWNSPLHF. The CDR3 DNA sequence: TGTGCCAGCAGCTTAAAGGAGGGTTGGAATTCACCCCTCCACTTT.

The V and J genes are TRBV19 and TRBJ2-3; no definite D call. Germline V gene lookup returns CDR1 LNHDA and CDR2 SQIVND (reference sequence). This CDR3 spans 12 amino acids. V was trimmed by 4 bases and J by 6 bases, leaving 8 bases between them. The CDR3 DNA follows: TGTGCCAGTAGTAAAGAGAGCGATACGCAGTATTTT. Its translation is CASSKESDTQYF.

The chain links TRBV5-1 to TRBJ1-1; 8 positions agree with TRBD1. Per the germline V gene, CDR1 is SGHRS and CDR2 is YFSETQ. V dropped 3 bases and J dropped 4; count of bases not matched to a gene: 8. The CDR3 is 15 residues long. CDR3 coding DNA: TGCGCCAGCAGCTCACAGGGGGAACTGGGCACTGAAGCTTTCTTT. Translating gives CASSSQGELGTEAFF.

The rearrangement joins TRBV20-1 to TRBJ1-6; D gene ambiguous. Germline CDR1 DFQATT, CDR2 SNEGSKA (reference sequence). The length of the CDR3 is 16 residues. Trimming left V 3 bases short and J 0 bases short, with 12 bases between. In DNA form, the CDR3 reads TGCAGTGCTAGTGCGTATGGGAGCTCCTATAATTCACCCCTCCACTTT. It yields the protein CSASAYGSSYNSPLHF.

The chain is built from TRBV28 and TRBJ1-5; the D gene is possibly TRBD1 (6 bases). This CDR3 comprises 15 residues. Trimming stripped 2 bases from V and 5 bases from J, with 13 bases between. Germline CDR1 MDHEN, CDR2 SYDVKM. CDR3 sequence reads: CASSLGGQHHQPQHF. For the CDR3, the DNA is TGTGCCAGCAGTTTAGGTGGACAGCATCATCAGCCCCAGCATTTT.

V gene TRBV19 combines with J gene TRBJ1-2; a weak D match, TRBD1 (6 bases). Germline V gene lookup returns CDR1 LNHDA and CDR2 SQIVND (reference sequence). V lost 3 bases to trimming and J lost 2 bases, with 13 bases between them. This CDR3 is built from 15 residues. The CDR3 coding sequence is TGTGCCAGTAGTATCCACACCGGGACAAACTATGGCTACACCTTC. It yields the protein CASSIHTGTNYGYTF.

The chain has TRBV7-9 and TRBJ1-1, with D unresolved. CDR1 SEHNR and CDR2 FQNEAQ come from the germline V gene (reference sequence). The CDR3 covers 10 residues. The V gene lost 7 bases and the J gene lost 12 bases, with 12 bases spanning the gap. CDR3 in DNA: TGTGCCAGCACCCCCGAACTGACTTTCTTT. It encodes CASTPELTFF.

The chain combines TRBV14 with TRBJ2-7, with 8 bases fitting TRBD1. With V trimmed by 4 bases and J by 7 bases, 12 bases remained unmatched. In germline, CDR1 is SGHDN, CDR2 FVKESK. CDR3 size: 15 residues. In DNA, the CDR3 is TGTGCCAGCAGCCGCGACAGGGGCGATAGAGTTGAGCAGTACTTC. This codes for CASSRDRGDRVEQYF.

The chain combines TRBV4-1 with TRBJ2-5, with D maybe TRBD1 (8 bases). The ends were cut back, 0 bases at V and 4 bases at J, with 15 bases in the middle. Germline V gene lookup returns CDR1 MGHRA and CDR2 YSYEKL. The CDR3 length is 16 residues. As DNA, the CDR3 is TGCGCCAGCAGCCAAGACAGGGGGCGCGGGGGAGAGACCCAGTACTTC. Translation: CASSQDRGRGGETQYF.

The chain carries TRBV19 and TRBJ1-2, with a weak D call TRBD1 (5 bases). V lost 10 bases, J lost 3 bases, and 24 bases lay in between. This CDR3 is built from 16 residues. Germline V gene data show CDR1 as LNHDA and CDR2 as SQIVND (reference sequence). CDR3 residues: CATTHTTGGRDYGYTF. The CDR3 DNA is TGTGCCACTACCCATACCACTGGGGGGAGAGACTATGGCTACACCTTC.